A single sample is the source of the 17 T cell receptor beta chains below, sequenced in a study of blood T cell repertoires in COVID-19. Using immunoSEQ multiplex PCR, the repertoire was profiled, and TCRdb retains in-frame clones only, with some absent. Here the sample spans about 95,000 clones, roughly nine tenths being singletons. The specimen was peripheral blood. These receptors all come from a man in his forties or fifties with COVID-19, enrolled during active disease.

In this sample, this clone turned up once. This chain joins TRBV20-1 and TRBJ2-7; a possible D gene is TRBD1 (5 bases). The CDR3 runs to 13 residues. Trimming pared 3 bases from V and 1 base from J, leaving 10 bases between. Germline V lookup: CDR1 DFQATT, CDR2 SNEGSKA (reference sequence). The CDR3 DNA follows: TGCAGTGCTAGTCAGGGTGCTTCCTACGAGCAGTACTTC. It specifies CSASQGASYEQYF.

The chain has TRBV4-1 and TRBJ1-6, with D perhaps TRBD1 (6 bases). Germline CDR1 and CDR2: MGHRA and YSYEKL. CDR3 length: 14 amino acids. The V end was cut by 8 bases, the J end by 1 base, with 9 bases between. The CDR3 nucleotides read TGCGCCAGCGCGACAGGATCCTATAATTCACCCCTCCACTTT. Amino acids: CASATGSYNSPLHF.

This chain connects TRBV9 to TRBJ2-5; 10 bases line up with TRBD1. This CDR3 spans 15 amino acids. Germline V lookup: CDR1 SGDLS, CDR2 YYNGEE. J gave up 5 bases and V 3 bases, and 7 bases lay outside the gene matches. The CDR3 region is CASSAGTGVVETQYF. The CDR3 DNA follows: TGTGCCAGCAGCGCCGGGACAGGGGTAGTGGAGACCCAGTACTTC.

The V gene is TRBV5-4, the J gene TRBJ1-4, with D perhaps TRBD1 (6 bases). Germline CDR1 SGHNT, CDR2 YYREEE (reference sequence). This CDR3 is built from 14 residues. V lost 0 bases to trimming and J lost 8 bases, with 11 bases between them. CDR3 coding DNA: TGTGCCAGCAGCTTGGAGGCAGGGGAAGAAAAACTGTTTTTT. Translation: CASSLEAGEEKLFF.

V gene TRBV12-3 or TRBV12-4 combines with J gene TRBJ2-5; 8 positions match TRBD1. Trimming took 6 bases from V and 14 from J; bases not matched to a gene: 8. The CDR3 has 11 amino acids. CDR3 DNA sequence: TGTGCCAGCAGCTCTTCGGGGACAGGATACTTC. Translating it yields CASSSSGTGYF.

The chain has TRBV5-4 and TRBJ2-7, with 7 nucleotides matching TRBD2. The CDR3 totals 17 residues. Trimming at V came to 0 bases and at J to 0 bases, leaving 9 bases not matched to a gene. Germline-derived CDR1 and CDR2 are SGHNT and YYREEE (reference sequence). The DNA for the CDR3 is TGTGCCAGCAGCTTGGCGGGCGGGGGTGTGAGCTCCTACGAGCAGTACTTC. It encodes CASSLAGGGVSSYEQYF.

This chain links TRBV6-5 with TRBJ2-7; 7 nucleotides align to TRBD2. Germline V CDR1 and CDR2: MNHEY, SVGAGI. The CDR3 is 15 amino acids. Trimming at V came to 7 bases and at J to 2 bases, leaving 11 bases not matched to a gene. CDR3 residues: CASTKGAGDTYEQYF. CDR3 nucleotides: TGTGCCAGCACTAAAGGGGCGGGGGATACCTACGAGCAGTACTTC.

The chain combines TRBV15 with TRBJ2-3; 11 bases agree with TRBD2. The CDR3 has 20 amino acids. V trimming: 0 bases; J trimming: 4 bases; junction bases outside the gene matches: 15. Germline V gene lookup returns CDR1 LNHNV and CDR2 YYDKDF (reference sequence). CDR3 nucleotides: TGTGCCACCAGCAGAGATAACGAGGAAGGATTAGCGGGGGGGCCAGATACGCAGTATTTT. As protein: CATSRDNEEGLAGGPDTQYF.

The rearrangement links TRBV30 to TRBJ1-2, with 7 bases identical to TRBD1. The CDR3 contains 16 residues. Germline-derived CDR1 and CDR2 are GTSNPN and SVGIG (reference sequence). V dropped 1 base and J dropped 4; count of bases not matched to a gene: 12. CDR3 coding DNA: TGTGCCTGGAGTGACGGAGGGACAGTTCCATTCTATGGCTACACCTTC. It encodes CAWSDGGTVPFYGYTF.

The chain has TRBV6-5 and TRBJ1-2, with 9 bases fitting TRBD1. The CDR3 has 15 residues. Unmatched junction bases numbered 14, after V lost 8 bases and J lost 7 bases. CDR1 is MNHEY and CDR2 is SVGAGI in the germline V gene. The CDR3, as DNA: TGTGCCAGCGAAACTTTGAACAGGGGGCACGGTGGCTACACCTTC. Translating it yields CASETLNRGHGGYTF.

V and J are TRBV5-1 and TRBJ1-1; 8 positions match TRBD1. The germline gives CDR1 SGHRS, CDR2 YFSETQ. V gave up 1 base and J gave up 5 bases; unmatched junction bases: 10. The CDR3 covers 16 residues. CDR3 sequence: CASSLRGQAKGTEAFF. The CDR3 nucleotides read TGCGCCAGCAGCTTGAGGGGACAGGCAAAGGGGACTGAAGCTTTCTTT.

The chain employs TRBV11-2 and TRBJ1-6; 8 nucleotides match TRBD1. The CDR3 is 15 amino acids. Germline CDR1 is SGHAT and CDR2 is FQNNGV. V dropped 7 bases and J dropped 6; count of bases not matched to a gene: 8. The CDR3 nucleotides are TGTGCCAGCAACCTCGGACAGGGCGGTAATTCACCCCTCCACTTT. As protein: CASNLGQGGNSPLHF.

CDR3 in amino acids: CASSPRRALGNYGYTF. The CDR3 DNA sequence: TGTGCCAGCAGCCCCCGGAGGGCGCTGGGTAACTATGGCTACACCTTC. The rearrangement links TRBV7-9 to TRBJ1-2, with no clear D. This CDR3 has 16 amino acids. Looked up from germline, CDR1 is SEHNR and CDR2 is FQNEAQ (reference sequence). The V end was cut by 5 bases, the J end by 1 base, with 17 bases between.

The chain uses TRBV2 and TRBJ2-3, with TRBD1 matching over 8 bases. This CDR3 contains 12 residues. Germline CDR1 SNHLY, CDR2 FYNNEI. V dropped 7 bases and J dropped 9; count of bases not matched to a gene: 6. The CDR3 reads CASTTGGGTQYF. Written as DNA, the CDR3 is TGTGCCAGCACAACAGGGGGTGGAACGCAGTATTTT.

The chain joins TRBV25-1 to TRBJ2-1; 9 positions match TRBD2. The CDR3 totals 14 residues. J gave up 5 bases and V 7 bases, and 6 bases lay outside the gene matches. The germline gives CDR1 MGHDK, CDR2 SYGVNS. CDR3 amino acids: CASTPSGVNNEQFF. The CDR3 DNA reads as TGTGCCAGCACCCCTAGCGGGGTCAACAATGAGCAGTTCTTC. Based on the CDR3 plus reference TRBV25-1 and TRBJ2-1, the full variable domain is EADIYQTPRYLVIGTGKKITLECSQTMGHDKMYWYQQDPGMELHLIHYSYGVNSTEKGDLSSESTVSRIRTEHFPLTLESARPSHTSQYLCASTPSGVNNEQFFGPGTRLTVL.

The genes are TRBV5-1 and TRBJ2-2; D is ambiguous. The germline gives CDR1 SGHRS, CDR2 YFSETQ. The CDR3 has 16 residues. The ends were cut back, 0 bases at V and 0 bases at J, with 9 bases in the middle. CDR3 sequence (DNA): TGCGCCAGCAGCTTGGACCGGGTCCCGAACACCGGGGAGCTGTTTTTT. This gives the protein CASSLDRVPNTGELFF.

The chain couples TRBV3-1 (or the pseudogene TRBV3-2) to TRBJ1-6; D ambiguous. The CDR3 consists of 14 residues. Germline loops: CDR1 LGHDT, CDR2 YNNKEL (reference sequence). Between the trimmed V and J ends, which lost 4 bases and 9 bases, there was a span of 13 bases. The chain's CDR3 is CASSPRVGSSPLHF. The CDR3 DNA is TGTGCCAGCAGCCCAAGGGTAGGGAGTTCACCCCTCCACTTT.